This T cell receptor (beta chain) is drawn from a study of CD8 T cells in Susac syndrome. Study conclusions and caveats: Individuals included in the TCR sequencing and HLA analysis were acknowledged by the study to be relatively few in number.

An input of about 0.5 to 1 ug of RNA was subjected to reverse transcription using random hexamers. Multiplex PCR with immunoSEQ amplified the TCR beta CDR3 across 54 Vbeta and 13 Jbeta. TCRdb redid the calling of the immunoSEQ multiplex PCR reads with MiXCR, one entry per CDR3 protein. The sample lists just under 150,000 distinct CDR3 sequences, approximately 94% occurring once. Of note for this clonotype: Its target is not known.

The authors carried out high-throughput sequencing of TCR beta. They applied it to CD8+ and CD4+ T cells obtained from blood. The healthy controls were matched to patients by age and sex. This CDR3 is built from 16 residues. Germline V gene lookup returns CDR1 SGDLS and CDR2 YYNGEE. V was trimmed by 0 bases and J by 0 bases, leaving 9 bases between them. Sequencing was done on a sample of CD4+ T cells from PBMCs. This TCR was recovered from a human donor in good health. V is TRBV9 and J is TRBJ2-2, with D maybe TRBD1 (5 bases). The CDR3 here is CASSVANRPNTGELFF. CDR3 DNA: TGTGCCAGCAGCGTAGCTAACAGGCCGAACACCGGGGAGCTGTTTTTT.